Sequencing of this T cell receptor (beta chain) was carried out in a study of blood T cell repertoires in COVID-19. In the study's own analysis: From reference gene primer amplification, estimates of nucleated cell counts were derived. Measured with immunoSEQ multiplex PCR; TCRdb has only the in-frame clones, and not every one. The DNA was the basis for D and trimming; V, J and clone size are from that table. The top ten hold around 6% of the sample, which has around 90,000 clones, almost 95% seen once. Trimming took 4 bases from V and 7 from J; bases not matched to a gene: 4. The CDR3 is 15 residues long. Looked up from germline, CDR1 is SGHNT and CDR2 is YYREEE (reference sequence).

The receptor was derived from a woman in her fifties or sixties with active COVID-19. The V gene is TRBV5-4, the J gene TRBJ1-6; 11 bases match TRBD1. Sequencing was carried out using peripheral blood. This chain's CDR3 is CASSLDRGQNSPLHF. The CDR3 DNA follows: TGTGCCAGCAGCCTGGACAGGGGGCAGAATTCACCCCTCCACTTT.